The 11 T cell receptor beta chains given below trace back to one sample, sequenced in a study of blood T cells in healthy people across ages (dated by TCRdb to about 2015). The library was made by 5' RACE. Sequencing was carried out with an Illumina HiSeq 2500. A second about 7 to 12 cycle PCR used a sample-barcoded 5' primer and a J-beta primer mix. TCRdb handled the public reads itself, with Q25 trimming in fastp and clone calling in MiXCR, and kept productive beta chains. Duplicate CDR3 protein sequences are folded into a single record with the most common DNA and genes. This sample gives 750,000 to 1,000,000 distinct CDR3 sequences in total; 25% to 35% of them show up just once. The top ten constitute 9.5% to 13% of the sample. The same sample was also studied in work on T cells of mothers and their children.

Sequenced sample: blood. Every receptor here comes from a woman in her forties in good health.

This clonotype came up many times. The J gene is TRBJ2-7, the V gene TRBV20-1, with D possibly TRBD2 on 7 matching bases. Germline-derived CDR1 and CDR2 are DFQATT and SNEGSKA (reference sequence). The CDR3 is made up of 15 amino acids. Trimming removed 1 base at V and 7 bases at J, with 20 bases between. The chain's CDR3 is CSARARGLGGDEQYF. CDR3 in DNA: TGCAGTGCTAGAGCGAGAGGGTTAGGGGGGGATGAGCAGTACTTC.

For this clonotype: This could be a read error, since a much larger clone is one nucleotide away. V and J are TRBV25-1 and TRBJ2-4; TRBD1 aligns across 10 bases. Near its end, the DNA agrees better with TRBJ2-7, so the J call may be wrong. The CDR3 has 15 amino acids. Germline V lookup: CDR1 MGHDK, CDR2 SYGVNS. The chain's CDR3 is CASSNRDRGRYEQYF. In DNA, the CDR3 is TGTGCCAGCAGTAACAGGGACAGGGGAAGGTACGAGCAGTACTTC.

A few counts support this clonotype. This chain uses TRBV7-2 with TRBJ2-3; D may be TRBD1 or TRBD2 (5 bases each). The CDR3 is 16 amino acids. V was clipped by 5 bases and J by 8 bases, with 23 bases between them. Germline V gene lookup returns CDR1 SGHTA and CDR2 FQGNSA. The CDR3 reads CASSNVRDPPNLTQYF. In nucleotides, the CDR3 is TGTGCCAGCAGCAACGTACGGGACCCCCCTAATCTTACGCAGTATTTT.

This clonotype showed up just a few times. The chain is built from TRBV6-2 or TRBV6-3 and TRBJ2-4, with 12 bases that match TRBD1. J gave up 6 bases and V 7 bases, and 4 bases lay outside the gene matches. This CDR3 spans 14 amino acids. Germline V lookup: CDR1 MNHEY, CDR2 SVGEGT. The CDR3 DNA sequence: TGTGCCAGCACCACGGGACAGGGGGCAAACATTCAGTACTTC. This sequence encodes CASTTGQGANIQYF.

The chain has TRBV6-6 and TRBJ2-7; the D is unclear. The CDR3 totals 12 residues. CDR1 MNHNY and CDR2 SVGAGI come from the germline V gene (reference sequence). V was pared by 2 bases and J by 6 bases, with 8 bases between. CDR3 sequence reads: CASSYQIGEQYF. The CDR3 nucleotides read TGTGCCAGCAGTTACCAGATAGGCGAGCAGTACTTC.

The chain joins TRBV7-2 to TRBJ1-5; no clear D gene. The CDR3 has 16 amino acids. Between the trimmed V and J ends, which lost 0 bases and 0 bases, there was a span of 9 bases. CDR1 and CDR2 (germline): SGHTA, FQGNSA. The CDR3 DNA is TGTGCCAGCAGCTTAGCGGGCACCCATAGCAATCAGCCCCAGCATTTT. Its protein is CASSLAGTHSNQPQHF.

This clonotype occurred a few times. V usage is TRBV5-1 and J usage is TRBJ2-1; D remains ambiguous. Germline CDR1 reads SGHRS; CDR2 reads YFSETQ. The ends were cut back, 1 base at V and 15 bases at J, with 11 bases in the middle. The CDR3 is 11 residues long. The CDR3 nucleotides are TGCGCCAGCAGCTTGATAGGCATGAGGTTCTTC. This gives the protein CASSLIGMRFF. Using reference TRBV5-1 and TRBJ2-1 for the parts outside the CDR3, the full variable domain is KAGVTQTPRYLIKTRGQQVTLSCSPISGHRSVSWYQQTPGQGLQFLFEYFSETQRNKGNFPGRFSGRQFSNSRSEMNVSTLELGDSALYLCASSLIGMRFFGPGTRLTVL.

This clonotype was recorded many times. V and J are TRBV12-3 or TRBV12-4 and TRBJ1-2, with TRBD1 matching over 8 bases. There are 16 residues in the CDR3. With V trimmed by 3 bases and J by 4 bases, 10 bases remained unmatched. CDR3 DNA sequence: TGTGCCAGCAGTTTTATGGGCCGGACAGGGATCTATGGCTACACCTTC. This gives the protein CASSFMGRTGIYGYTF.

This clonotype has a count of ten or more. J is TRBJ2-5 and V is TRBV5-4; 7 nucleotides line up with TRBD2. Per germline, CDR1 SGHNT and CDR2 YYREEE (reference sequence). The CDR3 covers 15 residues. J was trimmed by 1 base and V by 4 bases; bases with no gene match: 7. CDR3 residues: CASSQVGGSQETQYF. The CDR3 nucleotides are TGTGCCAGCAGCCAGGTGGGGGGGAGCCAAGAGACCCAGTACTTC. Full variable domain (missing parts from reference TRBV5-4 and TRBJ2-5): ETGVTQSPTHLIKTRGQQVTLRCSSQSGHNTVSWYQQALGQGPQFIFQYYREEENGRGNFPPRFSGLQFPNYSSELNVNALELDDSALYLCASSQVGGSQETQYFGPGTRLLVL.

V gene TRBV25-1 combines with J gene TRBJ2-7, with 7 bases matching TRBD2. The germline V gene encodes CDR1 MGHDK and CDR2 SYGVNS. The CDR3 runs 15 residues. The V segment lost 2 bases and the J segment 3 bases; nucleotides outside the gene matches: 7. Here the CDR3 reads CASSEVGTGGYEQYF. The CDR3 bases are TGTGCCAGCAGTGAAGTCGGGACGGGAGGCTACGAGCAGTACTTC.

This chain uses TRBV28 with TRBJ2-7; TRBD1 aligns across 7 bases. Looked up from germline, CDR1 is MDHEN and CDR2 is SYDVKM. CDR3 length: 14 amino acids. With V trimmed by 6 bases and J by 4 bases, 9 bases remained unmatched. The CDR3 reads CASSFRGLGYEQYF. In DNA form, the CDR3 reads TGTGCCAGCAGCTTTAGGGGGCTTGGATACGAGCAGTACTTC.